Following are 25 T cell receptor beta chains from one sample sequenced in a study of T cell responses to AZD1222 COVID-19 vaccine. TCRdb keeps only in-frame clones here, not all; method: immunoSEQ multiplex PCR. Among 150,000 to 200,000 clones listed, roughly 92% were seen once. The input for sequencing was peripheral blood, taken on day 0 of AZD1222 vaccination. Receptors were obtained from an adult in good health.

The V gene is TRBV30, the J gene TRBJ1-2, with D perhaps TRBD1 (5 bases). CDR1 and CDR2 (germline): GTSNPN, SVGIG (reference sequence). The CDR3 covers 13 residues. V shed 0 bases and J shed 7 bases, with 12 bases lying between them. CDR3 bases: TGTGCCTGGAGTGTACTTGGGGCTTCTGGCTACACCTTC. Encoded protein: CAWSVLGASGYTF.

The gene calls are TRBV30 and TRBJ2-3; 12 bases agree with TRBD2. The CDR3 totals 17 residues. Germline V gene data show CDR1 as GTSNPN and CDR2 as SVGIG (reference sequence). J lost 4 bases, V lost 5 bases, and 13 bases had no gene match. CDR3 nucleotides: TGTGCCTGGTCTTACGGGGCTAGCGGGAGGGCCCCAGATACGCAGTATTTT. Residues: CAWSYGASGRAPDTQYF.

This clone appeared a single time. V is TRBV7-9 and J is TRBJ2-7; the D is unclear. The length of the CDR3 is 13 residues. V lost 1 base to trimming and J lost 3 bases, with 7 bases between them. CDR1 is SEHNR and CDR2 is FQNEAQ in the germline V gene (reference sequence). CDR3 bases: TGTGCCAGCAGCTTAGGGCAACACTACGAGCAGTACTTC. This gives the protein CASSLGQHYEQYF.

The V call is TRBV28, the J call TRBJ2-1; D call uncertain. Germline loops: CDR1 MDHEN, CDR2 SYDVKM. The germline V and J ends were trimmed by 3 bases and 6 bases, with 0 bases remaining between them. This CDR3 region has 10 residues. CDR3 nucleotides: TGTGCCAGCAGTTTCAATGAGCAGTTCTTC. Translated: CASSFNEQFF.

The chain links TRBV6-2 or TRBV6-3 to TRBJ1-2, with no clear D. The CDR3 is 13 residues long. CDR1 and CDR2 (germline): MNHEY, SVGEGT. V shed 2 bases and J shed 2 bases, with 6 bases lying between them. The CDR3 DNA sequence: TGTGCCAGCAGTTACGTGCCCAACTATGGCTACACCTTC. It codes for CASSYVPNYGYTF.

The chain employs TRBV9 and TRBJ2-1, with 8 bases fitting TRBD1. CDR1 is SGDLS, CDR2 YYNGEE, per germline. This CDR3 comprises 14 residues. V lost 6 bases, J lost 8 bases, and 10 bases stayed unmatched. The CDR3 DNA reads as TGTGCCAGCACCCCCGGGACAGGTCGGTATGAGCAGTTCTTC. It is translated as CASTPGTGRYEQFF.

This chain connects TRBV4-1 to TRBJ2-7; 10 bases match TRBD1. Germline lookup yields CDR1 MGHRA and CDR2 YSYEKL. This CDR3 region has 17 residues. Trimming at V came to 1 base and at J to 5 bases, leaving 11 bases not matched to a gene. The CDR3 sequence: CASSQGSPRTGGNEQYF. In nucleotides, the CDR3 is TGCGCCAGCAGCCAAGGATCTCCCAGGACAGGGGGAAACGAGCAGTACTTC.

The V call is TRBV4-2, the J call TRBJ2-1; D is unresolved. CDR1 LGHNA and CDR2 YNFKEQ come from the germline V gene. Deletions cut 0 bases from V and 9 bases from J, with 12 bases between. This CDR3 spans 14 amino acids. The CDR3 region is CASSQDTRVTEQFF. Written as DNA, the CDR3 is TGTGCCAGCAGCCAAGATACTCGGGTCACTGAGCAGTTCTTC.

The chain uses TRBV30 and TRBJ1-4, with a weak D call TRBD1 (6 bases). The CDR3 has 15 residues. Trimming took off 5 bases at V and 1 base at J, with 14 bases between the two ends. The V gene's germline CDR1 is GTSNPN and CDR2 SVGIG (reference sequence). The CDR3 reads CAWCRQQGTNEKLFF. CDR3 sequence (DNA): TGTGCCTGGTGTCGTCAACAGGGAACTAATGAAAAACTGTTTTTT.

The V call is TRBV5-1, the J call TRBJ2-2; a possible D gene is TRBD1 (5 bases). The V gene's germline CDR1 is SGHRS and CDR2 YFSETQ. The CDR3 loop spans 14 amino acids. Trimming took 3 bases from V and 3 from J, leaving 9 bases between them. In DNA form, the CDR3 reads TGCGCCAGCAGCTCCCAGGGATACACCGGGGAGCTGTTTTTT. Translating it yields CASSSQGYTGELFF.

The chain recombines TRBV5-1 with TRBJ2-5; 9 positions match TRBD1. CDR1 and CDR2 from the germline V gene are SGHRS and YFSETQ. The CDR3 has 14 amino acids. Trimming took 3 bases from V and 5 from J; bases not matched to a gene: 5. The CDR3 DNA follows: TGCGCCAGCAGCTACATAGGACAGGGGGAGACCCAGTACTTC. As protein: CASSYIGQGETQYF.

The chain recombines TRBV2 with TRBJ2-3, with 9 bases matching TRBD2. Losses at the gene ends were 0 bases for V and 8 bases for J; bases not matched to a gene: 15. The CDR3 consists of 18 residues. Germline V lookup: CDR1 SNHLY, CDR2 FYNNEI. CDR3: CASSEALSLAGPLGTQYF. The CDR3 DNA sequence: TGTGCCAGCAGTGAAGCGCTTAGCCTAGCGGGGCCCCTGGGTACGCAGTATTTT.

J is TRBJ1-4 and V is TRBV11-2; D is unresolved. The CDR3 is 12 amino acids. V gave up 5 bases and J gave up 7 bases, with 8 bases separating them. Looked up from germline, CDR1 is SGHAT and CDR2 is FQNNGV. The CDR3 nucleotides are TGTGCCAGCAGCCTCGGGAGTGAAAAACTGTTTTTT. This translates into CASSLGSEKLFF.

V gene TRBV3-1 (or the pseudogene TRBV3-2) combines with J gene TRBJ1-2, with 9 bases identical to TRBD1. Germline V gene lookup returns CDR1 LGHDT and CDR2 YNNKEL (reference sequence). CDR3 length: 16 amino acids. Germline trimming cut 2 bases from V and 2 bases from J; bases unmatched to any gene: 6. The chain's CDR3 is CASSQRDGQGNYGYTF. The CDR3, as DNA: TGTGCCAGCAGCCAACGGGATGGACAGGGGAACTATGGCTACACCTTC.

The chain couples TRBV11-2 to TRBJ1-3, with D hard to call. CDR1 is SGHAT, CDR2 FQNNGV, per germline. The CDR3 consists of 18 residues. V was shortened by 2 bases and J by 0 bases, with 17 bases between the two germline ends. CDR3 DNA: TGTGCCAGCAGCTTAAGTGAGAGGGCCCGGGGCTCTGGAAACACCATATATTTT. Translation: CASSLSERARGSGNTIYF.

In this sample, this clone turned up a few times. DNA for the CDR3: TGTGCCAGCAGCCAGGGCGCGGGGAGAGCCTATGGCTACACCTTC. Amino acids: CASSQGAGRAYGYTF. The chain is built from TRBV3-1 (or the pseudogene TRBV3-2) and TRBJ1-2; D gene uncertain. Looked up from germline, CDR1 is LGHDT and CDR2 is YNNKEL (reference sequence). Trimming removed 3 bases at V and 4 bases at J, with 15 bases between. There are 15 residues in the CDR3.

The V gene is TRBV6-5, the J gene TRBJ1-5; a possible D gene is TRBD1 (5 bases). This CDR3 spans 13 amino acids. V lost 6 bases, J lost 4 bases, and 10 bases lay in between. The germline V gene has CDR1 MNHEY and CDR2 SVGAGI. CDR3 DNA sequence: TGTGCCAGCAGCCGGACATCTAATCAGCCCCAGCATTTT. It is translated as CASSRTSNQPQHF.

The chain has TRBV30 and TRBJ2-2, with 9 bases matching TRBD2. The germline V gene encodes CDR1 GTSNPN and CDR2 SVGIG (reference sequence). This CDR3 is 16 amino acids long. Trimming removed 4 bases from V and 0 bases from J; junction bases left unmatched: 6. The CDR3 region has the DNA TGTGCCTGGAAGCGAGCGGGGGGTCCGAACACCGGGGAGCTGTTTTTT. It yields the protein CAWKRAGGPNTGELFF.

The genes are TRBV6-5 and TRBJ1-2, with 7 positions matching TRBD1. Losses at the gene ends were 8 bases for V and 4 bases for J; bases not matched to a gene: 10. CDR1 MNHEY and CDR2 SVGAGI come from the germline V gene. The CDR3 totals 14 residues. As DNA, the CDR3 is TGTGCCAGCTGCCCGGAGGGACAGATCTATGGCTACACCTTC. This sequence encodes CASCPEGQIYGYTF.

The chain recombines TRBV7-3 with TRBJ2-3, with TRBD2 matching 8 bases. CDR3 length equals 14 residues. Germline V lookup: CDR1 SGHTA, CDR2 FQGTGA. J lost 4 bases, V lost 5 bases, and 5 bases had no gene match. The CDR3 DNA is TGTGCCAGCAGCACCCGGGGGGGCGCAGATACGCAGTATTTT. Its protein is CASSTRGGADTQYF.

This chain connects TRBV5-1 to TRBJ2-1; 10 bases are a match to TRBD2. Germline V gene sequence: CDR1 SGHRS, CDR2 YFSETQ. The CDR3 is 18 amino acids. V shed 3 bases, J shed 12 bases, and the junction held 21 bases outside the gene matches. CDR3 in DNA: TGCGCCAGCAGCTCACCCTCGGGTCAGCGGGGGGGCCTAATGGGGCAGTTCTTC. Protein product: CASSSPSGQRGGLMGQFF.

In its sample, this clone was seen a few times. The chain employs TRBV23-1 and TRBJ1-3, with D unresolved. TRBV23-1 counts as an open reading frame of uncertain function. V shed 3 bases and J shed 0 bases, with 3 bases lying between them. The CDR3 length is 13 residues. CDR3 in DNA: TGCGCCAGCAGTCAGTTCTCTGGAAACACCATATATTTT. It translates to CASSQFSGNTIYF.

The J gene is TRBJ2-1, the V gene TRBV7-9; D may be TRBD1 (5 bases). Germline CDR1 SEHNR, CDR2 FQNEAQ (reference sequence). This CDR3 contains 15 residues. V was shortened by 3 bases and J by 6 bases, with 15 bases between the two germline ends. The chain's CDR3 is CASSFGQGSPNEQFF. CDR3 bases: TGTGCCAGCAGCTTTGGGCAGGGTTCGCCCAATGAGCAGTTCTTC.

CDR3 DNA: TGTGCCAGCAGCGCCCCCGGGACAGGGGGTAATGGCTACACCTTC. It codes for CASSAPGTGGNGYTF. The chain couples TRBV9 to TRBJ1-2, with TRBD1 matching 11 bases. CDR1 and CDR2 from the germline V gene are SGDLS and YYNGEE. The CDR3 has 15 amino acids. Germline trimming cut 3 bases from V and 6 bases from J; bases unmatched to any gene: 7.

V is TRBV7-6 and J is TRBJ1-4; D is uncertain. The germline V and J ends were trimmed by 4 bases and 8 bases, with 11 bases remaining between them. CDR1 and CDR2 (germline): SGHVS, FNYEAQ. CDR3 length equals 13 residues. DNA for the CDR3: TGTGCCAGCAGCTACTCCCTCGGGGAAAAACTGTTTTTT. Its translation: CASSYSLGEKLFF. Full variable domain (rest looked up from reference TRBV7-6 and TRBJ1-4): GAGVSQSPRYKVTKRGQDVALRCDPISGHVSLYWYRQALGQGPEFLTYFNYEAQQDKSGLPNDRFSAERPEGSISTLTIQRTEQRDSAMYRCASSYSLGEKLFFGSGTQLSVL.